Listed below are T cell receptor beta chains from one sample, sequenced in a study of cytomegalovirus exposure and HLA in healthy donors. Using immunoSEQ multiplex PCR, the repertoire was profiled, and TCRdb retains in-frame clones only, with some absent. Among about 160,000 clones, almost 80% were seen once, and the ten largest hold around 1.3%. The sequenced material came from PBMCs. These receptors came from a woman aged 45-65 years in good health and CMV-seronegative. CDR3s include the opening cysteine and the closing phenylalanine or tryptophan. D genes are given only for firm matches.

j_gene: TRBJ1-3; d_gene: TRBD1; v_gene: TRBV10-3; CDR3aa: CAISEYRGPSGNTIYF
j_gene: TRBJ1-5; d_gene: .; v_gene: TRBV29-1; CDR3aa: CSVEPVGGGGPQHF
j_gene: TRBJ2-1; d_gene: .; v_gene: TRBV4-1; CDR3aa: CASKRNPLTGEQFF
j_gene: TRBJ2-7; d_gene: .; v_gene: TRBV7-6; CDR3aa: CASSPGPNYEQYF
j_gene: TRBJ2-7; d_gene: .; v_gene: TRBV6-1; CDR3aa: CASIGTTRGFEQYF
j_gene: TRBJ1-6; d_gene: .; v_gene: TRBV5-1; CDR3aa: CASSLAGYSPLHF
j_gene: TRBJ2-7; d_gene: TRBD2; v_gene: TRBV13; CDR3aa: CASSSTSGGYEQYF
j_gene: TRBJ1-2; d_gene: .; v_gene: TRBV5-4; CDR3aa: CASSSTGSVSYGYTF
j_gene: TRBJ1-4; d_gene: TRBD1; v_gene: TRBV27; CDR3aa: CASSLRGTGSGGKLFF
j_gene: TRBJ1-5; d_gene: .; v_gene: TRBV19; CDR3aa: CASSTRPGPQHF
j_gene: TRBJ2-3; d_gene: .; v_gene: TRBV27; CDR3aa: CASSLYGVSEIGPDTQYF
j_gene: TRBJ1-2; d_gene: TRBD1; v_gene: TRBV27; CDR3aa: CATKDRESYGYTF
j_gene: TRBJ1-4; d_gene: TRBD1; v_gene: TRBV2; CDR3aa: CASRTTGGLNEKLFF
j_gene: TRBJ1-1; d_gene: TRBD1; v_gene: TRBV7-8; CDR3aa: CASSLGGQVAAEAFF
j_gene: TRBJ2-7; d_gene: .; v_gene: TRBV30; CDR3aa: CAWSVRGYEQYF
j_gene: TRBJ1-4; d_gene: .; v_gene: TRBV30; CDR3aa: CAWSAQSQLVKNEKLFF
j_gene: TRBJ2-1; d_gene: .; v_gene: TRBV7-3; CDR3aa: CASSPRSSYNEQFF
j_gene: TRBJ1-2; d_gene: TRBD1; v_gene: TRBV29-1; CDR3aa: CSDYRTGDGYTF
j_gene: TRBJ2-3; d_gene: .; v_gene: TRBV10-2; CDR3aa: CAASWSPPDTQYF
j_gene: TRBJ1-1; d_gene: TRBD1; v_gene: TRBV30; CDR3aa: CAWRHRGRVTEAFF
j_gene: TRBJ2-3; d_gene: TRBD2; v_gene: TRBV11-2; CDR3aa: CASSLDVGLAASTDTQYF
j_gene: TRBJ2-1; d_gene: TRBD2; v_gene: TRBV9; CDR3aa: CASSVALAGPGGQFF
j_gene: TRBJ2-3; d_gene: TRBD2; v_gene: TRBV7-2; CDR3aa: CASNLAGGPGDTQYF
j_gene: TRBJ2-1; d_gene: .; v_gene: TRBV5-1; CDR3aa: CASSFTVNYNEQFF
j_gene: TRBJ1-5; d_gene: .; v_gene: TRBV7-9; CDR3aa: CASSLGGQLQPQHF
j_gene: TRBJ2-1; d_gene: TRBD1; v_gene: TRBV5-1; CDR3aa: CASSVDRAIYNEQFF